This TCR beta chain was recovered during a study of cytomegalovirus exposure and HLA in healthy donors. Broader study findings: Later analysis revealed greater clonal expansion in HLA-associated TCR beta chains than in equally common others. Immune exposure information available was restricted to CMV serostatus. The classifier reportedly diagnosed cytomegalovirus status with high specificity and sensitivity. In a later analysis, a genetic analysis reported fewer productive-TCR N-insertions in an Asian-associated ancestry cluster than the cohort average.

The study ran its PCR with 60 Vbeta and 13 Jbeta primers. The repertoire was sequenced with immunoSEQ multiplex PCR; TCRdb's copy has only in-frame clones and lacks some. The data hold about 130,000 clones, with 75% to 80% observed a single time. About this clone: Antigen: not known.

The CDR3 covers 18 residues. CDR1 SGHRS and CDR2 YFSETQ come from the germline V gene. V shed 4 bases, J shed 2 bases, and the junction held 11 bases outside the gene matches. This clonotype was sampled from a male donor in good health and CMV-seronegative. This rearrangement joins TRBV5-1 to TRBJ2-3; 12 bases are a match to TRBD2. Sample: PBMCs. CDR3 in amino acids: CASSLTGLAGIYTDTQYF. The CDR3 region has the DNA TGCGCCAGCAGCCTAACAGGACTAGCGGGGATATACACAGATACGCAGTATTTT.